Below, one T cell receptor beta chain is given with its context. The antigen is undetermined. With 5 bases removed from V and 0 bases from J, the gap between germline ends came to 14 bases. CDR1 is SGHTA, CDR2 FQGTGA, per germline. The CDR3 loop spans 16 amino acids. The sample is drawn from a study of cytomegalovirus exposure and HLA in healthy donors. Points from the study as a whole: Specific recognition of CMV antigens was confirmed in vitro for a few chains (all CMV-associated).

The study ran its PCR with 60 Vbeta and 13 Jbeta primers. Generated by immunoSEQ multiplex PCR, the TCRdb table keeps only in-frame clones and is missing some. The sample yields about 120,000 clones, around 77% seen once. V gene TRBV7-3 combines with J gene TRBJ2-1; D perhaps matches TRBD2 (5 bases). The sample comprised PBMCs. The TCR sequence derives from a man aged 18 to 30 in good health and CMV-seropositive. This CDR3 is CASSPRVASSYNEQFF. The CDR3 DNA reads as TGTGCCAGCAGCCCTCGGGTAGCGAGCTCCTACAATGAGCAGTTCTTC.